This T cell receptor beta chain comes out of a study of memory CD4+ T cells and cytomegalovirus serostatus. Background on the study: Donors were healthy Belgian adults, 10 or so CMV seropositive and 24 seronegative.

Study-level findings and limits: Suggested: most of the CMV-linked TCR signature lies in CD4+ memory cells. Of 150 to 200 reported CMV TCRbeta sequences, some 67 were found in memory CD4+ repertoires.

Germline loops: CDR1 LNHNV, CDR2 YYDKDF (reference sequence). The CDR3 spans 18 residues. The V gene end was trimmed by 2 bases and the J gene end by 1 base; junction bases not matched to a gene: 12. As to this clone: Its specificity is not known.

The sort gate was single viable CD3+CD4+CD8-CD45RO+ cells for memory CD4+ T cells. Serostatus was set by detecting CMV pp150, pp28, p38, p52 IgG. Only in-frame clones appear in the TCRdb table, and some are missing; sequencing was by immunoSEQ multiplex PCR. The sample lists tens of thousands of clones; 70% to 80% were seen once. The V call is TRBV15, the J call TRBJ2-3; 7 nucleotides align to TRBD2. Material for sequencing was memory CD4+ T cells from blood. The sequence was collected from an adult in good health and CMV-seronegative. The CDR3 reads CATSRPPGRSGGTDTQYF. In nucleotides, the CDR3 is TGTGCCACCAGCAGACCCCCAGGTCGGAGCGGGGGCACAGATACGCAGTATTTT.